The clone carrying this T cell receptor beta chain was seen more than once but under ten times. Its matching antigen is unknown. The sample belongs to a study of cytomegalovirus exposure and HLA in healthy donors. Study-wide results and limits: It was approximately 160 TCR beta chains that were listed as cytomegalovirus-associated.

TCRdb keeps only in-frame clones here, not all; method: immunoSEQ multiplex PCR. The sample yields about 250,000 clones, roughly 90% seen once. The germline CDR1 and CDR2 sequences are MNHEY and SMNVEV (reference sequence). J lost 0 bases, V lost 4 bases, and 4 bases had no gene match. The length of the CDR3 is 16 residues. The sequencing input was PBMCs. The chain uses TRBV27 and TRBJ1-4, with TRBD1 identical over 8 bases. The receptor comes from a man aged 18 to 30 in good health and CMV-seropositive. The chain's CDR3 is CASSSQQGATNEKLFF. The CDR3 DNA follows: TGTGCCAGCAGTTCTCAACAGGGGGCAACTAATGAAAAACTGTTTTTT.